This T cell receptor beta chain was profiled in a study of T cells in Graves' hyperthyroidism and ophthalmopathy. Study overall: Before any treatment, at initial diagnosis, peripheral blood was collected.

V was shortened by 4 bases and J by 10 bases, with 17 bases between the two germline ends. Germline CDR1 SGHRS, CDR2 YFSETQ. The CDR3 has 13 amino acids. RNA transcripts served as the template for amplifying TCR beta CDR3 regions. The TCR CDR3 was amplified in a first-round RT-PCR using the HTBI primer set. TCRdb used MiXCR to reprocess the multiplex PCR reads, holding one entry per CDR3 protein. The sample lists about 560,000 distinct CDR3 sequences, approximately 16% occurring once. The specimen was blood. J is TRBJ1-2 and V is TRBV5-1; D unclear. The sequence derives from a woman under 30 with Graves' hyperthyroidism. The CDR3 region has the DNA TGCGCCAGCAGCCGACACGCGCTCGAGGACTACACCTTC. Translated, it gives CASSRHALEDYTF.